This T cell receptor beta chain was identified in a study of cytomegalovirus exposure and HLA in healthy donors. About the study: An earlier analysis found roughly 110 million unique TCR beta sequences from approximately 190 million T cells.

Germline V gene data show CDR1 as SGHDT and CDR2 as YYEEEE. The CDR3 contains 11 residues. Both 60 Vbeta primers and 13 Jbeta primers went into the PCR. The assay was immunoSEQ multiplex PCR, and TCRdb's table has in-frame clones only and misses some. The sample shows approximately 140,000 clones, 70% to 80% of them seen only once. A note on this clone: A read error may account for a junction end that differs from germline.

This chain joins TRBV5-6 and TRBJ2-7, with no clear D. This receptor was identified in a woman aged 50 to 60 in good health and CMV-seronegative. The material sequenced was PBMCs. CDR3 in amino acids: CASSFSGRISF. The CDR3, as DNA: TGTGCCAGCAGCTTTTCCGGCAGGATCTCGTTC.